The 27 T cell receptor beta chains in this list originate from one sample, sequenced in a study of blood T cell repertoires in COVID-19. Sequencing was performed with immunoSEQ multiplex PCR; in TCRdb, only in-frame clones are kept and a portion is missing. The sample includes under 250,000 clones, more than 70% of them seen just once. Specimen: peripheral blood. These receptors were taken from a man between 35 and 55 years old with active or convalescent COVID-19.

The CDR3 nucleotides read TGTGCCAGCAGCCCCCCGGGTCCGTTCTACGAGCAGTACTTC. It encodes CASSPPGPFYEQYF. The V gene is TRBV7-2, the J gene TRBJ2-7; D unclear. V was clipped by 5 bases and J by 3 bases, with 14 bases between them. Germline V lookup: CDR1 SGHTA, CDR2 FQGNSA. CDR3 length: 14 amino acids.

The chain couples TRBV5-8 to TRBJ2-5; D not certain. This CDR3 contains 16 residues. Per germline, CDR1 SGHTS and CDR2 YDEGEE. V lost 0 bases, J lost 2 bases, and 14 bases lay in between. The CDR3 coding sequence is TGTGCCAGCAGCTTGGCCGCGTCTAGTGCTCAAGAGACCCAGTACTTC. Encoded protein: CASSLAASSAQETQYF.

Here the CDR3 DNA reads TGTGCCAGCAGCTCTGGACTAGCGGTTTTCGATGAGCAGTTCTTC. This encodes CASSSGLAVFDEQFF. The genes are TRBV5-5 and TRBJ2-1; 10 bases line up with TRBD2. In germline, CDR1 is SGHKS, CDR2 YYEKEE (reference sequence). This CDR3 is 15 amino acids long. With 3 bases clipped from V and 8 bases from J, the junction kept 8 bases outside the gene matches.

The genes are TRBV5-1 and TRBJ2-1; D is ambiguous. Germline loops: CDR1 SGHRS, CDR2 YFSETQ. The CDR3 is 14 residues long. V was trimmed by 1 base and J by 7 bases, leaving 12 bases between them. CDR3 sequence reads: CASSLPPPNNEQFF. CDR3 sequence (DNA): TGCGCCAGCAGCTTGCCCCCCCCAAATAATGAGCAGTTCTTC. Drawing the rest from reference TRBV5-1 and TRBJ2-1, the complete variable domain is KAGVTQTPRYLIKTRGQQVTLSCSPISGHRSVSWYQQTPGQGLQFLFEYFSETQRNKGNFPGRFSGRQFSNSRSEMNVSTLELGDSALYLCASSLPPPNNEQFFGPGTRLTVL.

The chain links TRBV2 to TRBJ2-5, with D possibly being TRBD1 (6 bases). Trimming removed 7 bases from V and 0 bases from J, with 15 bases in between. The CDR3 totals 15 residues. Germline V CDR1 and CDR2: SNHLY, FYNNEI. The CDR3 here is CASNGQNAYQETQYF. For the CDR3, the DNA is TGTGCCAGCAACGGACAGAATGCCTACCAAGAGACCCAGTACTTC. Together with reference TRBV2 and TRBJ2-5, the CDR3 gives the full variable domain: EPEVTQTPSHQVTQMGQEVILRCVPISNHLYFYWYRQILGQKVEFLVSFYNNEISEKSEIFDDQFSVERPDGSNFTLKIRSTKLEDSAMYFCASNGQNAYQETQYFGPGTRLLVL.

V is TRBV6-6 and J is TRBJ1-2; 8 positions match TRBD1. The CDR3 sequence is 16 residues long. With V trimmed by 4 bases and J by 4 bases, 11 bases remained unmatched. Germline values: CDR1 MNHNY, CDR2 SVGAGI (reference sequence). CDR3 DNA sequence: TGTGCCAGCAGTTCTTCCGCCAGGGGGCCGGGCTATGGCTACACCTTC. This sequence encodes CASSSSARGPGYGYTF.

The CDR3 sequence is CASSRTGLTEAFF. The CDR3 DNA reads TGTGCCAGCAGCCGAACAGGGCTCACTGAAGCTTTCTTT. The chain couples TRBV7-9 to TRBJ1-1, with a tentative D call TRBD1 (6 bases). Per germline, CDR1 SEHNR and CDR2 FQNEAQ (reference sequence). The CDR3 totals 13 residues. V was cut by 5 bases and J by 4 bases, with 11 bases left in between.

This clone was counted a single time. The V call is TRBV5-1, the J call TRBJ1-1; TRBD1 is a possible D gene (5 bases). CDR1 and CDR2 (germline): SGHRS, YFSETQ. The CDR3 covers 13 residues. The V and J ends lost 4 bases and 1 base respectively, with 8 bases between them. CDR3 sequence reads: CASSVGQNTEAFF. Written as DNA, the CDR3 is TGCGCCAGCAGCGTCGGACAGAACACTGAAGCTTTCTTT.

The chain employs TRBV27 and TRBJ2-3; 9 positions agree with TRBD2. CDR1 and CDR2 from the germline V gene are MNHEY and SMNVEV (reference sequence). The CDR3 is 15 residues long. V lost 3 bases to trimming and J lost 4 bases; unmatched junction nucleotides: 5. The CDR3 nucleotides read TGTGCCAGCAGTTTCGTCCTAGCGGGATCAGATACGCAGTATTTT. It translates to CASSFVLAGSDTQYF.

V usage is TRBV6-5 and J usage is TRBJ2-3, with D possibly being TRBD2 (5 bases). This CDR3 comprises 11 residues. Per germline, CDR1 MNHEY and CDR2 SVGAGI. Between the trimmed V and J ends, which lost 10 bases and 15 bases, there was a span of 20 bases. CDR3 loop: CATTDVATNYF. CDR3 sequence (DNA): TGTGCCACCACGGACGTAGCGACAAATTATTTT.

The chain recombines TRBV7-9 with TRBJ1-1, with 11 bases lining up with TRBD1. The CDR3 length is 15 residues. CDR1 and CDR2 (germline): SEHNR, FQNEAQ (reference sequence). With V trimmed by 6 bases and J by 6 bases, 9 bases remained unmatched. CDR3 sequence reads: CASRNGQGAQAEAFF. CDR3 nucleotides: TGTGCCAGCAGAAATGGACAGGGGGCGCAGGCTGAAGCTTTCTTT.

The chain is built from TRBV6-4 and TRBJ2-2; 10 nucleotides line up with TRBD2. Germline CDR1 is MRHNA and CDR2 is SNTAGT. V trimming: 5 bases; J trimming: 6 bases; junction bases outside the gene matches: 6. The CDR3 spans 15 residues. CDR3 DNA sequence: TGTGCCAGCAGTCGGACTAGCGGTTCTCCCGGGGAGCTGTTTTTT. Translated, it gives CASSRTSGSPGELFF.

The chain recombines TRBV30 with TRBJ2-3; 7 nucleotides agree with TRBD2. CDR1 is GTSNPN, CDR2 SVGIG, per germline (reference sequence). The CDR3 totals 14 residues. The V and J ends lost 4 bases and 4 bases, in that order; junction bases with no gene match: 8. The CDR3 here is CAWTYWEGPDTQYF. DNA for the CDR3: TGTGCCTGGACTTACTGGGAGGGCCCAGATACGCAGTATTTT.

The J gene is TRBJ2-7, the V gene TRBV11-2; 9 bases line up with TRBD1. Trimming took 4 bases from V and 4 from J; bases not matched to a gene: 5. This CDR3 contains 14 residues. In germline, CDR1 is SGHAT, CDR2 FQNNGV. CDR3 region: CASSWGQGPYEQYF. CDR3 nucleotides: TGTGCCAGCAGCTGGGGACAGGGACCTTACGAGCAGTACTTC.

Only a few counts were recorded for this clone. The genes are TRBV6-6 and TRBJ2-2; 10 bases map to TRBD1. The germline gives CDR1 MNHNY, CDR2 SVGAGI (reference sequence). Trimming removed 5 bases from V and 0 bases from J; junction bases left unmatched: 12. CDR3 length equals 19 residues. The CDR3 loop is CASSPGQGKVGPNTGELFF. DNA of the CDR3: TGTGCCAGCAGTCCGGGACAGGGGAAAGTAGGTCCGAACACCGGGGAGCTGTTTTTT.

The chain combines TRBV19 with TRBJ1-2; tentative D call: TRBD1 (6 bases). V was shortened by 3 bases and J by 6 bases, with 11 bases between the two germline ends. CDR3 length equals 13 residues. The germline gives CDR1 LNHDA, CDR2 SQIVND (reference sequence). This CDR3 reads CASSITGIDGYTF. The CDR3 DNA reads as TGTGCCAGTAGTATCACAGGGATCGATGGCTACACCTTC.

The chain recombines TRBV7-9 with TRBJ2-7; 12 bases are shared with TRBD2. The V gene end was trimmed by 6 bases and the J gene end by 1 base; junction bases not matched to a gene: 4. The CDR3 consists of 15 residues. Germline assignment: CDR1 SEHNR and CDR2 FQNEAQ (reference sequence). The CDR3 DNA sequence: TGTGCCAGCAGTCACACTAGCGGGAGGTCCTACGAGCAGTACTTC. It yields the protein CASSHTSGRSYEQYF. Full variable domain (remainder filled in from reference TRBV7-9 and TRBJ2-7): DTGVSQNPRHKITKRGQNVTFRCDPISEHNRLYWYRQTLGQGPEFLTYFQNEAQLEKSRLLSDRFSAERPKGSFSTLEIQRTEQGDSAMYLCASSHTSGRSYEQYFGPGTRLTVT.

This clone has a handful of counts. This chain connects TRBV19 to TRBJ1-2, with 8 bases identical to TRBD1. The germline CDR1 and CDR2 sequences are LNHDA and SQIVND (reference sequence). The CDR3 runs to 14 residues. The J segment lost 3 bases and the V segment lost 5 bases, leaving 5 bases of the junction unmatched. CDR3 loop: CASSFDRGDYGYTF. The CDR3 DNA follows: TGTGCCAGTAGTTTCGACAGGGGCGACTATGGCTACACCTTC. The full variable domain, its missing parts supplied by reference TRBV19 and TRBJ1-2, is DGGITQSPKYLFRKEGQNVTLSCEQNLNHDAMYWYRQDPGQGLRLIYYSQIVNDFQKGDIAEGYSVSREKKESFPLTVTSAQKNPTAFYLCASSFDRGDYGYTFGSGTRLTVV.

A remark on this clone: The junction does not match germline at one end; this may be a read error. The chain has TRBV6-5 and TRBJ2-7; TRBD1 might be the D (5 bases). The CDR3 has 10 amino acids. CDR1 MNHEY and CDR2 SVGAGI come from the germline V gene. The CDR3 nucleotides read TGCCTAACAGGATTCTACGAGCAGTACTTC. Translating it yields CLTGFYEQYF.

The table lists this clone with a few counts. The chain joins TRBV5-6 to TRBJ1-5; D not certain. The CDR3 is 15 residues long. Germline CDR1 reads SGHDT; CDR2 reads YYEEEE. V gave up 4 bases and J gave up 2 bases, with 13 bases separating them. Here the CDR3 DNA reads TGTGCCAGCAGCACTTGGAGAAGCGGCAATCAGCCCCAGCATTTT. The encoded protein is CASSTWRSGNQPQHF. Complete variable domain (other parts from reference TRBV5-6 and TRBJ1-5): DAGVTQSPTHLIKTRGQQVTLRCSPKSGHDTVSWYQQALGQGPQFIFQYYEEEERQRGNFPDRFSGHQFPNYSSELNVNALLLGDSALYLCASSTWRSGNQPQHFGDGTRLSIL.

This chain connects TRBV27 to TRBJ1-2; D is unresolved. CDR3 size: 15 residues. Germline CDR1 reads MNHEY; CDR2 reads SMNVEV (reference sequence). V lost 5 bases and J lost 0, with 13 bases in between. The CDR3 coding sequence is TGTGCCAGCAGTCCACGACCAGCGACTAACTATGGCTACACCTTC. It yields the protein CASSPRPATNYGYTF.

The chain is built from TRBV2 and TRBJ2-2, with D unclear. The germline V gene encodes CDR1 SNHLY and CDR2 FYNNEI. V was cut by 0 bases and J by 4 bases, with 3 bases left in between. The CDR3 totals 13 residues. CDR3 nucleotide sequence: TGTGCCAGCAGTGAAGCGAGCACCGGGGAGCTGTTTTTT. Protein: CASSEASTGELFF.

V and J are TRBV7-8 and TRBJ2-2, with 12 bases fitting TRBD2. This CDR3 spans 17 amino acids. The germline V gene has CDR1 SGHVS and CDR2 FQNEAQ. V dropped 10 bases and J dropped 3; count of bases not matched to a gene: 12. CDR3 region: CATDRLTSGRYTGELFF. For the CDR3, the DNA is TGTGCCACCGATAGACTAACTAGCGGGAGGTACACCGGGGAGCTGTTTTTT.

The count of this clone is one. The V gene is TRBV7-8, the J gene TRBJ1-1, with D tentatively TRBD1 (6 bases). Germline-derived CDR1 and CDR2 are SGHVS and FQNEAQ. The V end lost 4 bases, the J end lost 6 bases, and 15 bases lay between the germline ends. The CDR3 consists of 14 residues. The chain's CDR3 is CASSSQGTGAEAFF. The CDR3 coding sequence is TGTGCCAGCAGCTCACAGGGAACAGGAGCTGAAGCTTTCTTT. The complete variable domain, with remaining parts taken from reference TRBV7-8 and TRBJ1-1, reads GAGVSQSPRYKVAKRGQDVALRCDPISGHVSLFWYQQALGQGPEFLTYFQNEAQLDKSGLPSDRFFAERPEGSVSTLKIQRTQQEDSAVYLCASSSQGTGAEAFFGQGTRLTVV.

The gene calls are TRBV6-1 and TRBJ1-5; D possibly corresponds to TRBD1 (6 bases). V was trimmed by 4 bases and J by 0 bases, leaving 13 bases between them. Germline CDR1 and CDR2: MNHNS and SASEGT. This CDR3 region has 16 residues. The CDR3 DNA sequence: TGTGCCAGCAGTGTGGACAGACCTCATAGCAATCAGCCCCAGCATTTT. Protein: CASSVDRPHSNQPQHF.

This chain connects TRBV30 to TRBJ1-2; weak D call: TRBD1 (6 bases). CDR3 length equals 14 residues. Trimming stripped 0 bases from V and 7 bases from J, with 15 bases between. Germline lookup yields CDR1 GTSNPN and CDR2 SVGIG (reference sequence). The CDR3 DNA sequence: TGTGCCTGGAGTGTAATGGGGGCTGCTGGTGGCTACACCTTC. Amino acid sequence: CAWSVMGAAGGYTF.

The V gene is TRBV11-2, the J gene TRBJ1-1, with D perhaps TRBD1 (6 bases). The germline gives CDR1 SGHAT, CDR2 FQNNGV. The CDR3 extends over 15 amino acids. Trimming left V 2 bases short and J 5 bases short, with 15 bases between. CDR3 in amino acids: CASSLTDGGATEAFF. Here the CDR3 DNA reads TGTGCCAGCAGCTTAACAGATGGGGGGGCGACTGAAGCTTTCTTT.